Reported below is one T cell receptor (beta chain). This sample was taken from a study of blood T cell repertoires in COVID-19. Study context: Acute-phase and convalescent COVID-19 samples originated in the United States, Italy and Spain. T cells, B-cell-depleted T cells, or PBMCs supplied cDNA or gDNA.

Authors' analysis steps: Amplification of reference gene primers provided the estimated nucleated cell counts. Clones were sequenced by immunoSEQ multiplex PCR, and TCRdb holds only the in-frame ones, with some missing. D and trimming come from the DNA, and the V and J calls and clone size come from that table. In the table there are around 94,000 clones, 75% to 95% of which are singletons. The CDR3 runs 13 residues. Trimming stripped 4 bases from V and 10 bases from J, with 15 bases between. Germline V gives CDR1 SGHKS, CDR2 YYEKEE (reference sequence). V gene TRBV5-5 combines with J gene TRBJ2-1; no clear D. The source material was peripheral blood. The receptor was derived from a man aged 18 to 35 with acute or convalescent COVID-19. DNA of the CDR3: TGTGCCAGCAGCGTTAGAACTATTTGGGAGCAGTTCTTC. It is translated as CASSVRTIWEQFF. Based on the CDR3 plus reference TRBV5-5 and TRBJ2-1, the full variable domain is DAGVTQSPTHLIKTRGQQVTLRCSPISGHKSVSWYQQVLGQGPQFIFQYYEKEERGRGNFPDRFSARQFPNYSSELNVNALLLGDSALYLCASSVRTIWEQFFGPGTRLTVL.